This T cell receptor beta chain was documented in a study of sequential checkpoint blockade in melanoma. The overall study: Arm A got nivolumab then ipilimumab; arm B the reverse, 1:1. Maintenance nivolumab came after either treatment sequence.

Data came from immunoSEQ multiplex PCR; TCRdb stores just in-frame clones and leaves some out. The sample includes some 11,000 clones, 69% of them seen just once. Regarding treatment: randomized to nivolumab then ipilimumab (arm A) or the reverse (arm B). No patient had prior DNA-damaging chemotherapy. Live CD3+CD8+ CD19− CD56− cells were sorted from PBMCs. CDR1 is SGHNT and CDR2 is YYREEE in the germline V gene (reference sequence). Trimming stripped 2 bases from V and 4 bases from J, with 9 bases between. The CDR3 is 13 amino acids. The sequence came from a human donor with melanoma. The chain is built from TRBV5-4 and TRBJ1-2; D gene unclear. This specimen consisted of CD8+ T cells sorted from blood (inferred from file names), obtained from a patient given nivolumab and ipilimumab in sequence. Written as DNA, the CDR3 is TGTGCCAGCAGCTTCGGGAACAGCTATGGCTACACCTTC. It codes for CASSFGNSYGYTF.